This T cell receptor beta chain was recorded in a study of T cell responses to AZD1222 COVID-19 vaccine. Study overall: Analyses pooled second doses at about 4 or about 12 weeks. General study findings and limits: There were vaccine-associated CD4 TCRs across spike, dominant at 160-218 and 743-854. Clonal diversity was possibly underestimated; the donors were predominantly white British and more often female. At baseline, seropositivity was found in only a handful of AZD1222 recipients.

Remarks on this clone: What it binds is unknown.

Trimming cost V 9 bases and J 0 bases, with 15 bases left between them. CDR3 size: 14 residues. CDR1 is MRHNA, CDR2 SNTAGT, per germline. The repertoire was sequenced with immunoSEQ multiplex PCR; TCRdb's copy has only in-frame clones and lacks some. The sample contains approximately 190,000 clones, around 90% of which appear only once. Material: peripheral blood, obtained on day 0 of AZD1222 vaccination. The chain employs TRBV6-4 and TRBJ2-7, with a weak D call TRBD1 (6 bases). The TCR comes from an adult in good health. CDR3 coding DNA: TGTGCCAGGGCCCCGACAGGTGACTCCTACGAGCAGTACTTC. Translating gives CARAPTGDSYEQYF.